Below are 8 T cell receptor beta chains sequenced from a single sample in a study of regulatory T cells in long-lasting Graves disease. As to time point: persistent/refractory GD, antithyroid drugs over 5 years with positive TRAb. After RNA was extracted from PBMCs, the TCR library was made from it. Libraries of TCR beta came from iRepertoire HTBI primers plus Arm-PCR of CDR3 regions. Using its own MiXCR run on the multiplex PCR reads, TCRdb lists one record per CDR3 protein. The sample lists about 460,000 distinct CDR3 sequences; roughly 23% were seen once. The sample here was peripheral blood mononuclear cells (PBMCs), taken when the disease was refractory, from a patient treated with antithyroid drugs. These receptors all stem from a female donor with Graves disease.

This clonotype was recorded many times. This rearrangement joins TRBV6-2 or TRBV6-3 to TRBJ1-1; D remains unclear. CDR1 and CDR2 (germline): MNHEY, SVGEGT. The CDR3 totals 17 residues. Trimming took 2 bases from V and 0 from J, leaving 16 bases between them. CDR3 in amino acids: CASSYSREGMLNTEAFF. The DNA of the CDR3 is TGTGCCAGCAGTTACAGTCGGGAGGGAATGTTGAACACTGAAGCTTTCTTT.

In this sample, this clonotype turned up many times. The chain has TRBV18 and TRBJ2-5, with D unresolved. With 3 bases removed from V and 1 base from J, the gap between germline ends came to 6 bases. Germline V gene data show CDR1 as KGHSH and CDR2 as LQKENI. CDR3 length: 13 residues. CDR3 protein: CASSPAFQETQYF. The CDR3 region has the DNA TGTGCCAGCTCACCGGCTTTCCAAGAGACCCAGTACTTC.

This clonotype turned up a few times. The V gene is TRBV20-1, the J gene TRBJ2-7; tentatively, D is TRBD1 or TRBD2 (5 bases each). V lost 1 base and J 13 bases, leaving 20 bases between the germline ends. Germline V gene lookup returns CDR1 DFQATT and CDR2 SNEGSKA (reference sequence). CDR3 length: 13 amino acids. The CDR3 loop is CSARVEGSLRGYF. The DNA of the CDR3 is TGCAGTGCTAGAGTTGAGGGTAGCTTAAGGGGATACTTC.

This clonotype was found a few times. V gene TRBV9 combines with J gene TRBJ2-3, with D possibly TRBD2 on 6 matching bases. Germline CDR1 reads SGDLS; CDR2 reads YYNGEE. With 6 bases removed from V and 2 bases from J, the gap between germline ends came to 7 bases. This CDR3 has 12 residues. The CDR3 region has the DNA TGTGCCAGCACGGGAGACACAGATACGCAGTATTTT. Translating gives CASTGDTDTQYF.

This clonotype was observed many times. The chain recombines TRBV2 with TRBJ1-1, with D unresolved. The germline V gene encodes CDR1 SNHLY and CDR2 FYNNEI. Trimming took 2 bases from V and 1 from J, leaving 11 bases between them. The CDR3 consists of 15 residues. CDR3 residues: CASSEQFPSNTEAFF. CDR3 bases: TGTGCCAGCAGTGAACAGTTTCCTTCGAACACTGAAGCTTTCTTT.

This clonotype was observed many times. This rearrangement joins TRBV6-2 or TRBV6-3 to TRBJ1-1; D unclear. Germline V gives CDR1 MNHEY, CDR2 SVGEGT. Trimming removed 4 bases from V and 7 bases from J, with 25 bases in between. CDR3 length equals 17 residues. CDR3 loop: CASSSITPRGRGFEAFF. The CDR3 DNA reads as TGTGCCAGCAGTTCCATAACACCCCGTGGACGTGGGTTTGAAGCTTTCTTT.

The chain links TRBV6-2 or TRBV6-3 to TRBJ1-3; a weak D match, TRBD1 (6 bases). The germline V gene has CDR1 MNHEY and CDR2 SVGEGT. Trimming removed 2 bases at V and 1 base at J, with 6 bases between. The CDR3 sequence is 14 residues long. Here the CDR3 DNA reads TGTGCCAGCAGTTACGGGACATCTGGAAACACCATATATTTT. Translation gives CASSYGTSGNTIYF.

This clonotype was seen many times. This chain links TRBV28 with TRBJ1-4; possibly TRBD1 for D (5 bases). The ends were cut back, 6 bases at V and 1 base at J, with 21 bases in the middle. Germline values: CDR1 MDHEN, CDR2 SYDVKM. The CDR3 is 18 amino acids. The CDR3 DNA sequence: TGTGCCAGCAGACAAGTGGACACTTGGCGGGTAACTAATGAAAAACTGTTTTTT. Translating it yields CASRQVDTWRVTNEKLFF. The whole variable domain, remainder taken from reference TRBV28 and TRBJ1-4, is DVKVTQSSRYLVKRTGEKVFLECVQDMDHENMFWYRQDPGLGLRLIYFSYDVKMKEKGDIPEGYSVSREKKERFSLILESASTNQTSMYLCASRQVDTWRVTNEKLFFGSGTQLSVL.